The 9 T cell receptor beta chains given below trace back to one sample, sequenced in a study of cytomegalovirus exposure and HLA in healthy donors. Primers for the PCR totalled 60 Vbeta and 13 Jbeta. Measured with immunoSEQ multiplex PCR; TCRdb has only the in-frame clones, and not every one. The sample has tens of thousands of clones; around 81% are singletons. Material: PBMCs. The receptors stem from a male donor in good health and CMV-seronegative.

The chain links TRBV9 to TRBJ2-5, with D perhaps matching TRBD2 (6 bases). The J call may be incorrect, as the DNA end agrees better with TRBJ2-7. CDR1 is SGDLS and CDR2 is YYNGEE in the germline V gene. The CDR3 loop spans 14 amino acids. This chain's CDR3 is CASSVGLGGYEQYF. CDR3 sequence (DNA): TGTGCCAGCAGCGTAGGACTAGGTGGCTACGAGCAGTACTTC.

This clone was seen only a few times. The J gene is TRBJ2-7, the V gene TRBV7-2; weak D call: TRBD2 (6 bases). Germline loops: CDR1 SGHTA, CDR2 FQGNSA. Trimming took off 5 bases at V and 0 bases at J, with 14 bases between the two ends. CDR3 length: 15 residues. The CDR3 protein is CASSLALANSYEQYF. CDR3 coding DNA: TGTGCCAGCAGCCTGGCGCTAGCGAACTCCTACGAGCAGTACTTC.

V and J are TRBV7-3 and TRBJ2-3, with 7 bases aligning to TRBD2. This CDR3 region has 15 residues. The germline CDR1 and CDR2 sequences are SGHTA and FQGTGA. The junction had 6 bases not matched to a gene; V was cut back by 5 bases and J by 1 base. CDR3 in DNA: TGTGCCAGCAGCCGGGCGGGGGTGGGCACAGATACGCAGTATTTT. Translation: CASSRAGVGTDTQYF. The full variable domain, its missing parts supplied by reference TRBV7-3 and TRBJ2-3, is GAGVSQTPSNKVTEKGKYVELRCDPISGHTALYWYRQSLGQGPEFLIYFQGTGAADDSGLPNDRFFAVRPEGSVSTLKIQRTERGDSAVYLCASSRAGVGTDTQYFGPGTRLTVL.

This chain connects TRBV11-2 to TRBJ1-1, with a possible D match to TRBD1 (5 bases). V lost 1 base and J lost 8, with 8 bases in between. CDR3 length equals 12 residues. Per the germline V gene, CDR1 is SGHAT and CDR2 is FQNNGV. The CDR3: CASSLGGVEAFF. In DNA form, the CDR3 reads TGTGCCAGCAGCTTAGGGGGGGTCGAAGCTTTCTTT.

The chain is built from TRBV11-3 and TRBJ1-1, with D hard to call. Germline CDR1 SGHNT, CDR2 YENEEA. Trimming shortened V by 2 bases and J by 1 base, and 5 bases separated the two germline ends. This CDR3 is 13 amino acids long. The CDR3 spells CASSLIQNTEAFF. The CDR3, as DNA: TGTGCCAGCAGCTTAATTCAGAACACTGAAGCTTTCTTT.

The J gene is TRBJ2-2, the V gene TRBV7-8, with TRBD2 matching 10 bases. This CDR3 is 16 amino acids long. The V gene's germline CDR1 is SGHVS and CDR2 FQNEAQ. Losses at the gene ends were 0 bases for V and 7 bases for J; bases not matched to a gene: 5. CDR3 amino acids: CASSLATSGFGGELFF. The CDR3 nucleotides are TGTGCCAGCAGCTTAGCGACTAGCGGGTTCGGCGGGGAGCTGTTTTTT.

This clone was seen only once. The chain carries TRBV4-3 and TRBJ1-2; D gene ambiguous. The germline gives CDR1 LGHNA, CDR2 YSLEER. Trimming left V 0 bases short and J 1 base short, with 9 bases between. The CDR3 has 15 amino acids. The CDR3 spells CASSQDLDGNYGYTF. DNA for the CDR3: TGCGCCAGCAGCCAAGATCTAGACGGTAACTATGGCTACACCTTC.

The chain is built from TRBV4-2 and TRBJ2-7, with 7 bases lining up with TRBD1. The V segment lost 4 bases and the J segment 6 bases; nucleotides outside the gene matches: 12. Germline assignment: CDR1 LGHNA and CDR2 YNFKEQ. The CDR3 length is 15 residues. For the CDR3, the DNA is TGTGCCAGCAGCCGAACTTCCGGGACAGAAGGCGAGCAGTACTTC. This codes for CASSRTSGTEGEQYF.

This chain joins TRBV30 and TRBJ2-7; TRBD1 aligns across 9 bases. V lost 3 bases, J lost 3 bases, and 6 bases stayed unmatched. This CDR3 contains 14 residues. CDR1 is GTSNPN and CDR2 is SVGIG in the germline V gene (reference sequence). This chain's CDR3 is CAWSEPGQGYEQYF. The CDR3 DNA reads as TGTGCCTGGAGCGAGCCGGGACAGGGCTACGAGCAGTACTTC.